The present T cell receptor beta chain was sequenced within a study of blood T cell repertoires in COVID-19. The wider study: Nucleic acid was either cDNA or gDNA, and it came from T cells, B-cell-depleted T cells, or PBMCs.

Measured with immunoSEQ multiplex PCR; TCRdb has only the in-frame clones, and not every one. The sample has 7,900 or so clones; approximately 84% are singletons. The CDR3 contains 13 residues. The germline CDR1 and CDR2 sequences are PRHDT and FYEKMQ (reference sequence). The ends were cut back, 10 bases at V and 4 bases at J, with 14 bases in the middle. This chain uses TRBV13 with TRBJ1-3; a weak D match, TRBD1 (6 bases). The sample taken for sequencing was peripheral blood. This sequence was found in a human donor in a cohort sampled during active COVID-19. CDR3 DNA: TGTGCCACCTGGACGGGGACAGGAAACACCATATATTTT. Translation gives CATWTGTGNTIYF.